This is a list of T cell receptor beta chains from one sample in a study of T cell changes during pregnancy in multiple sclerosis. TCRdb's table, derived via immunoSEQ multiplex PCR, lists solely in-frame clones and lacks some. This table holds 60,000 or so clones, around 90% found once. The specimen comprised CD4+ T cells from peripheral blood mononuclear cells, sampled after pregnancy. Receptors originate from a female donor in good health, enrolled as a control in a pregnancy study. Both conserved end residues are part of each CDR3.

j_gene: TRBJ1-4
v_gene: TRBV27
CDR3aa: CASSESRGKLFF

j_gene: TRBJ2-5
v_gene: TRBV29-1
CDR3aa: CSGRQGQETQYF

j_gene: TRBJ2-5
v_gene: TRBV5-1
CDR3aa: CASSVEGAQETQYF

j_gene: TRBJ2-5
v_gene: TRBV9
CDR3aa: CASSVDGTLGQTQYF

j_gene: TRBJ2-5
v_gene: TRBV7-2
CDR3aa: CASSRRTSGGAETQYF

j_gene: TRBJ1-4
v_gene: TRBV19
CDR3aa: CASSLPRDAEKLFF

j_gene: TRBJ1-2
v_gene: TRBV25-1
CDR3aa: CASSERDTERVYGYTF

j_gene: TRBJ2-7
v_gene: TRBV11-2
CDR3aa: CASSSLRTSGAVSYEQYF

j_gene: TRBJ1-2
v_gene: TRBV6-5
CDR3aa: CASSSKYGYTF

j_gene: TRBJ1-4
v_gene: TRBV7-9
CDR3aa: CASSVPGTAANEKLFF

j_gene: TRBJ1-2
v_gene: TRBV6-5
CDR3aa: CASTGQGTYGYTF

j_gene: TRBJ2-2
v_gene: TRBV11-2
CDR3aa: CASSSLRTGELFF

j_gene: TRBJ2-7
v_gene: TRBV25-1
CDR3aa: CASSVTGTYEQYF

j_gene: TRBJ2-1
v_gene: TRBV18
CDR3aa: CASSPEGVEQFF

j_gene: TRBJ2-3
v_gene: TRBV15
CDR3aa: CATSRERAATDTQYF

j_gene: TRBJ1-1
v_gene: TRBV27
CDR3aa: CASSGASLLNTEAFF

j_gene: TRBJ1-1
v_gene: TRBV19
CDR3aa: CASSRTGGAKTEAFF

j_gene: TRBJ2-7
v_gene: TRBV5-6
CDR3aa: CASSSTSGGYEQYF

j_gene: TRBJ1-4
v_gene: TRBV5-4
CDR3aa: CASKSGQGNLNEKLFF

j_gene: TRBJ2-4
v_gene: TRBV4-2
CDR3aa: CASSPGTGVPGLAKNIQYF

j_gene: TRBJ1-1
v_gene: TRBV7-2
CDR3aa: CASSFTGIETEAFF

j_gene: TRBJ2-3
v_gene: TRBV7-2
CDR3aa: CASSLTGGAGIDTQYF

j_gene: TRBJ2-2
v_gene: TRBV30
CDR3aa: CAQDRVADTGELFF

j_gene: TRBJ2-7
v_gene: TRBV19
CDR3aa: CASKGGNYEQYF

j_gene: TRBJ2-3
v_gene: TRBV7-9
CDR3aa: CASSLGPILGRFSTDTQYF

j_gene: TRBJ2-7
v_gene: TRBV9
CDR3aa: CASSVADRAPGQYF

j_gene: TRBJ2-3
v_gene: TRBV5-6
CDR3aa: CASSSVLVSTDTQYF

j_gene: TRBJ1-1
v_gene: TRBV19
CDR3aa: CASTMTGLNTEAFF

j_gene: TRBJ2-7
v_gene: TRBV5-5
CDR3aa: CASSRRVYEQYF

j_gene: TRBJ1-1
v_gene: TRBV4-2
CDR3aa: CASSPRAGYTEAFF

j_gene: TRBJ2-1
v_gene: TRBV2
CDR3aa: CASSAARQGAGEQFF

j_gene: TRBJ1-1
v_gene: TRBV7-2
CDR3aa: CASRPQGLNTEAFF

j_gene: TRBJ1-6
v_gene: TRBV6-5
CDR3aa: CASSYNRDSPLHF

j_gene: TRBJ1-6
v_gene: TRBV5-3
CDR3aa: CARSLHCGQGPNSPLHF

j_gene: TRBJ1-5
v_gene: TRBV30
CDR3aa: CAWENGSNQPQHF